This T cell receptor beta chain was found in a study of blood T cell repertoires in COVID-19. Only in-frame clones appear in the TCRdb table, and some are missing; sequencing was by immunoSEQ multiplex PCR. The data contain 150,000 to 200,000 clones, roughly 86% of them seen just once; the ten biggest clones take up under 3%. Germline V CDR1 and CDR2: SGHTA, FQGNSA. V was pared by 1 base and J by 7 bases, with 11 bases between. The CDR3 sequence is 13 residues long. Seattle's cohort entered during active infection and was followed longitudinally. The V gene is TRBV7-2, the J gene TRBJ2-7; D gene ambiguous. Input material: peripheral blood. The source of this sequence is a woman of 80 years or more with COVID-19, enrolled during active disease. CDR3: CASSLGYQFEQYF. Here the CDR3 DNA reads TGTGCCAGCAGCTTAGGGTACCAGTTTGAGCAGTACTTC.